This T cell receptor (beta chain) stems from a study of T cell responses to AZD1222 COVID-19 vaccine. The study, taken as a whole, reports: Baseline antibody screening turned up just five to seven seropositive AZD1222 recipients. White British donors predominated, females outnumbered males, and clonal diversity was possibly underestimated. Along spike, vaccine-associated CD4 TCRs were found throughout, with dominance at 160-218 and 743-854. Spike-specific TCR breadth and depth were elevated following two AZD1222 doses.

Assay used: immunoSEQ multiplex PCR; TCRdb lists only in-frame clones, some missing. Of 130,000 to 150,000 clones in the sample, about nine tenths are singletons; the top ten hold 2.5% to 3%. After removal of 5 bases from V and 7 bases from J, the junction contained 17 bases not matched to a gene. The CDR3 runs to 17 residues. Germline-derived CDR1 and CDR2 are MNHEY and SMNVEV (reference sequence). This clone has a handful of counts. Its antigen is still unknown. V and J are TRBV27 and TRBJ1-2; 9 bases match TRBD1. Material: peripheral blood, obtained on day 0 of MenACWY control vaccination. This clonotype was sampled from an adult in good health. The CDR3: CASSVTGGEVPLGGYTF. CDR3 in DNA: TGTGCCAGCAGTGTCACAGGGGGCGAGGTCCCTTTGGGTGGCTACACCTTC.